The rows below give T cell receptor beta chains drawn from one sample of a study of chemoradiotherapy in HPV16-positive cancers. Clones were read by immunoSEQ multiplex PCR, and TCRdb kept only the in-frame ones, dropping some. The table includes roughly 20,000 clones, more than 75% detected once. The sequencing used blood, collected from a patient who underwent chemoradiotherapy. The source of these receptors is a human donor with HPV-associated anogenital cancer. CDR3s include the opening cysteine and the closing phenylalanine or tryptophan. A D gene is named only where the DNA matches it firmly. Clone size is stated in some rows and not others, as once, few, many or a class when expanded.

J,V,size,D,DNA,CDR3
TRBJ1-5,TRBV5-6,-,-,TGTGCCAGCAGCCAGATCGACAGCGGTCAGCCCCAGCATTTT,CASSQIDSGQPQHF
TRBJ2-7,TRBV11-2,-,-,TGTGCCAGCAGCCCTGCTGGGGGGCGCCTCTCCTACGAGCAGTACTTC,CASSPAGGRLSYEQYF
TRBJ2-1,TRBV19,-,TRBD2,TGTGCCAGTACCATGCGGAGGGAGGGTGAGCAGTTCTTC,CASTMRREGEQFF
TRBJ1-6,TRBV7-2,-,-,TGTGCCAGCAGCTTAGGGGCAGGGAGCTATTCACCCCTCCACTTT,CASSLGAGSYSPLHF
TRBJ1-2,TRBV7-9,-,TRBD1,TGTGCCAGCAGCGTAGGACAGGACCCGATGGGTGGCTACACCTTC,CASSVGQDPMGGYTF
TRBJ1-6,TRBV27,-,-,TGTGCCAGCAGTTCCCGGGTGGTTAACTATAATTCACCCCTCCACTTT,CASSSRVVNYNSPLHF
TRBJ1-3,TRBV6-5,-,-,TGTGCCAGCAGTTTAGGCGTAGGATACTCTGGAAACACCATATATTTT,CASSLGVGYSGNTIYF
TRBJ1-4,TRBV7-9,-,TRBD1,TGTGCCAGCAGCCCAGCCGGGACAGAGGAAGAAAAACTGTTTTTT,CASSPAGTEEEKLFF
TRBJ2-7,TRBV9,few,-,TGTGCCAGCAGCGCAGATGACAGCTACGAGCAGTACTTC,CASSADDSYEQYF
TRBJ1-1,TRBV14,-,-,TGTGCCAGCAGCCAAGGGGGGGCTTTGAACACTGAAGCTTTCTTT,CASSQGGALNTEAFF
TRBJ1-5,TRBV10-2,-,-,TGCGCCAGCACCGCCAGTTCTATGGATCAGCCCCAGCATTTT,CASTASSMDQPQHF
TRBJ1-1,TRBV5-5,-,-,TGTGCCAGCAGCTTGGCGCAGGGGACTGAAGCTTTCTTT,CASSLAQGTEAFF
TRBJ2-7,TRBV7-8,-,TRBD1,TGTGCCAGCAGCTCAGGACAGGGTGTAAACGAGCAGTACTTC,CASSSGQGVNEQYF
TRBJ2-7,TRBV5-6,-,TRBD1,TGTGCCAGCAGCTGGACAGGGCCAAGCTACGAGCAGTACTTC,CASSWTGPSYEQYF
TRBJ1-5,TRBV6-5,-,-,TGTGCCAGCAGTTTAGACAGCCTCAATCAGCCCCAGCATTTT,CASSLDSLNQPQHF
TRBJ1-6,TRBV2,few,-,TGTGCCAGCAGTGAAGCAGGGGCCCTTTCACCCCTCCACTTT,CASSEAGALSPLHF
TRBJ1-1,TRBV9,-,-,TGTGCCAGCAGAACCGGGGGAGTGAACACTGAAGCTTTCTTT,CASRTGGVNTEAFF
TRBJ1-2,TRBV19,-,-,TGTGCCAGTAGTATAGAAAGGAGGCCGTATGGCTACACCTTC,CASSIERRPYGYTF
TRBJ2-7,TRBV5-1,-,-,TGCGCCAGCAGCTTGGACGGCAGGACCTACGAGCAGTACTTC,CASSLDGRTYEQYF
TRBJ2-1,TRBV11-3,-,-,TGTGCCAGCAGTCCGGGGGCGGGGAATGAGCAGTTCTTC,CASSPGAGNEQFF
TRBJ1-5,TRBV14,-,-,TGTGCCAGCAGCCAAGATCTACAGGGCGGCCAGCCCCAGCATTTT,CASSQDLQGGQPQHF
TRBJ2-1,TRBV5-4,-,TRBD1,TGTGCCAGCAGCTTACAGGGGGCGCGGTCCTACAATGAGCAGTTCTTC,CASSLQGARSYNEQFF
TRBJ2-5,TRBV10-2,-,TRBD2,TGCGCCAGCAGTGATTTGAGTCGGGAGGGAGAGACCCAGTACTTC,CASSDLSREGETQYF
TRBJ1-1,TRBV11-2,-,-,TGTGCCAGCAAAGGAGCTGAAGCTTTCTTT,CASKGAEAFF
TRBJ2-1,TRBV7-6,-,TRBD2,TGTGCCAGCAGCTTGGTAGCGGGTCTCTACAATGAGCAGTTCTTC,CASSLVAGLYNEQFF
TRBJ2-7,TRBV20-1,-,-,TGCAGTGCTAGGGACTACGAGCAGTACTTC,CSARDYEQYF
TRBJ1-1,TRBV9,once,TRBD1,TGTGCCAGCAGCGCAGGGACAGGCACTGAAGCTTTCTTT,CASSAGTGTEAFF
TRBJ2-7,TRBV7-8,once,TRBD1,TGTGCCAGCAGCTTACCCGTCCCGGGACAGGGCGGCATCTCCTACGAGCAGTACTTC,CASSLPVPGQGGISYEQYF
TRBJ2-1,TRBV7-3,-,-,TGTGCCAGCAGCTTAAGCAGAACCTACAATGAGCAGTTCTTC,CASSLSRTYNEQFF
TRBJ2-7,TRBV27,-,-,TGTGCCAGCAGCCTCCGGGGAAACTACGAGCAGTACTTC,CASSLRGNYEQYF
TRBJ2-7,TRBV27,-,-,TGTGCCAGCAGGATCATTCTAGGCGCCGCCTACGAGCAGTACTTC,CASRIILGAAYEQYF
TRBJ2-3,TRBV4-1,-,-,TGCGCCAGCAGCCTCCTTAGGAGTTGGGACCTATCGGATACGCAGTATTTT,CASSLLRSWDLSDTQYF
TRBJ1-2,TRBV5-6,-,-,TGTGCCAGCAGCTTGGTTTCCGGGGTTGGCTACACCTTC,CASSLVSGVGYTF
TRBJ2-7,TRBV7-2,few,TRBD2,TGTGCCAGCAGCTCGAGGACTAGCGGGGGGCCCTTATCCTTCTACGAGCAGTACTTC,CASSSRTSGGPLSFYEQYF
TRBJ2-1,TRBV19,-,TRBD1,TGTGCCAGTCGGTTCGGGGACAGGGGCTACAATGAGCAGTTCTTC,CASRFGDRGYNEQFF
TRBJ1-1,TRBV28,-,-,TGTGCCAGCAGTTTATACCTACAGGGTAGGCAGATGAGGACTGAAGCTTTCTTT,CASSLYLQGRQMRTEAFF
TRBJ2-3,TRBV5-1,-,TRBD2,TGCGCCAGCAGCCCTTTAGCGGGGGCCGGCACAGATACGCAGTATTTT,CASSPLAGAGTDTQYF
TRBJ1-5,TRBV16,-,-,TGTGCCAGCAGCCAATCGGTCGGGTATCAGCCCCAGCATTTT,CASSQSVGYQPQHF
TRBJ1-2,TRBV2,few,-,TGTGCCAGCAGTGATGCCAGGCCCTATGGCTACACCTTC,CASSDARPYGYTF
TRBJ1-3,TRBV18,-,-,TGTGCCAGCTCACCTGTCAGTTCAGACTCTGGAAACACCATATATTTT,CASSPVSSDSGNTIYF
TRBJ2-7,TRBV12-5,-,TRBD1,TGTGCTAGTGGTTCCCCCGACAGGGTGCCCTACGAGCAGTACTTC,CASGSPDRVPYEQYF
TRBJ1-2,TRBV9,-,-,TGTGCCAGCAGCGTATTGGACTCGGCTAACTATGGCTACACCTTC,CASSVLDSANYGYTF
TRBJ1-1,TRBV2,-,-,TGTGCCAGCAGTTTGGGGTTGGGCACTGAAGCTTTCTTT,CASSLGLGTEAFF